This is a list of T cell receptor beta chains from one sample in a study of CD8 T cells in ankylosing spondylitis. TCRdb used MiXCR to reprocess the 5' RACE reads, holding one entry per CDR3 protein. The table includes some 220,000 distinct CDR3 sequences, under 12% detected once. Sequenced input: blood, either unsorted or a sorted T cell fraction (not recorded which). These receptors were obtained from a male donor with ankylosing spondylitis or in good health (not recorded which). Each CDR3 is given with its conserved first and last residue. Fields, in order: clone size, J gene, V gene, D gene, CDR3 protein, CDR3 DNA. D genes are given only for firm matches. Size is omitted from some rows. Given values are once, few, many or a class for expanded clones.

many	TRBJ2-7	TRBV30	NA	CAWSEGSSYEQYF	TGTGCCTGGAGTGAAGGGAGCTCCTACGAGCAGTACTTC
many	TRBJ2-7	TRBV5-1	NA	CASSLASSGSNSYEQYF	TGCGCCAGCAGCTTGGCCTCATCAGGGTCAAACTCCTACGAGCAGTACTTC
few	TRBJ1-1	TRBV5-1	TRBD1	CASSLLGQASMNTEAFF	TGCGCCAGCAGCTTGTTGGGACAGGCCTCCATGAACACTGAAGCTTTCTTT
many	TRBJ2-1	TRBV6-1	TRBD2	CASTNLELAGVRNEQFF	TGTGCCAGCACCAACCTGGAGCTAGCGGGAGTTAGGAATGAGCAGTTCTTC
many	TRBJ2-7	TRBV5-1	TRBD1	CASSLESTGSGEQYF	TGCGCCAGCAGCCTCGAATCGACAGGGAGTGGCGAGCAGTACTTC
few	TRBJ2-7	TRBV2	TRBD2	CASSVWAGANYEQYF	TGTGCCAGCAGTGTTTGGGCGGGAGCGAACTACGAGCAGTACTTC
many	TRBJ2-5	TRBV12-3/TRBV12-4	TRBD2	CASSAGLGGSETQYF	TGTGCCAGCAGTGCCGGACTAGGAGGGAGCGAGACCCAGTACTTC
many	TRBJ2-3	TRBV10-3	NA	CAISESLNRRGTDTQYF	TGTGCCATCAGTGAGTCGTTAAACAGGAGGGGCACAGATACGCAGTATTTT
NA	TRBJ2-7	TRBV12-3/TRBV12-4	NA	CASSLLAPYEQYF	TGTGCCAGCAGTTTACTAGCCCCGTACGAGCAGTACTTC
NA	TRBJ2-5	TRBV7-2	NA	CASSLKGAAMKRF	TGTGCCAGCAGCCTAAAAGGTGCGGCTATGAAACGCTTC
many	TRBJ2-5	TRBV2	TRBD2	CASRARGQETQYF	TGTGCCAGCCGTGCGCGGGGGCAAGAGACCCAGTACTTC
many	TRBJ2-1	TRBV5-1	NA	CASSRGQSSYNEQFF	TGCGCCAGCAGCAGGGGCCAGAGCTCCTACAATGAGCAGTTCTTC
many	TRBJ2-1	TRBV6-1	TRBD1	CASSDPLPGGKYNEQFF	TGTGCCAGCAGTGATCCCCTCCCAGGGGGTAAATACAATGAGCAGTTCTTC
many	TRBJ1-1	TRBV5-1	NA	CASSSAVWGTEAFF	TGCGCCAGCAGCTCGGCGGTGTGGGGCACTGAAGCTTTCTTT
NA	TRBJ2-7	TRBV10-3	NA	CAIGAEGDKNYEQYF	TGTGCCATCGGAGCTGAGGGGGACAAAAACTACGAGCAGTACTTC
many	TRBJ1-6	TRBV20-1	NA	CSATRGGSHNSPLHF	TGCAGTGCTACCCGGGGAGGGTCCCATAATTCACCCCTCCACTTT
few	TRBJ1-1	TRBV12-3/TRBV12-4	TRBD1	CASSFRDRRGTEAFF	TGTGCCAGCAGCTTCCGGGACAGGAGAGGGACTGAAGCTTTCTTT
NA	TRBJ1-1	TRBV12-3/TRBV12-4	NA	CASTPDNQNTEAFF	TGTGCCAGCACCCCGGACAATCAGAACACTGAAGCTTTCTTT
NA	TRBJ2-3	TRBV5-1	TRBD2	CASSWSGGSTDTQYF	TGCGCCAGCAGCTGGAGCGGGGGGAGCACAGATACGCAGTATTTT
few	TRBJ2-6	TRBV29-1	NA	CSVEAPSGANVLTF	TGCAGCGTGGAAGCGCCCTCTGGGGCCAACGTCCTGACTTTC
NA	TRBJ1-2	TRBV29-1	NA	CSDRKGEGYTF	TGCAGCGACCGAAAGGGGGAAGGCTACACCTTC
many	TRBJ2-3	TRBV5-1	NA	CASSLASFGSTDTQYF	TGCGCCAGCAGCTTGGCCTCGTTCGGTAGCACAGATACGCAGTATTTT
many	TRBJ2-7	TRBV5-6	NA	CASSLRYEQYF	TGTGCCAGCAGCTTGAGGTACGAGCAGTACTTC
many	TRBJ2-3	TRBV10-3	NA	CAITSSGDPTDTQYF	TGTGCCATCACCTCGTCTGGGGATCCCACAGATACGCAGTATTTT
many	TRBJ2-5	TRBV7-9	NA	CASSLAGGLQETQYF	TGTGCCAGCAGCTTAGCGGGGGGCCTTCAAGAGACCCAGTACTTC
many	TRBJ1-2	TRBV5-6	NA	CASSTQGSSGYTF	TGTGCCAGCAGCACCCAGGGAAGTTCTGGCTACACCTTC
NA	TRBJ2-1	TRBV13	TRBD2	CASSQAGLAGEGQFF	TGTGCCAGCAGCCAAGCCGGCCTAGCGGGAGAGGGCCAGTTCTTC
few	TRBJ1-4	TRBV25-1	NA	CASSEGLEKLFF	TGTGCCAGCAGTGAAGGACTAGAAAAACTGTTTTTT
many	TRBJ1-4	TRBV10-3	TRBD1	CAISDRDRDSKLFF	TGTGCCATCAGTGACAGGGATAGGGACAGCAAACTGTTTTTT
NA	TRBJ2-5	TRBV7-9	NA	CASSPAVVVAETQYF	TGTGCCAGCAGCCCCGCGGTAGTCGTTGCAGAGACCCAGTACTTC
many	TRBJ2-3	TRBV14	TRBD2	CASSHTGGPDTQYF	TGTGCCAGCAGCCACACGGGGGGGCCAGATACGCAGTATTTT
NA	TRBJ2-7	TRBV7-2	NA	CASSLVTGSYEQYF	TGTGCCAGCAGCTTAGTGACGGGTTCCTACGAGCAGTACTTC
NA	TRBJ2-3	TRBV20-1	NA	CSARDNGDTDTQYF	TGCAGTGCTAGAGATAATGGTGACACAGATACGCAGTATTTT
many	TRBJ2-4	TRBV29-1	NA	CSVVGFDRQKAKNIQYF	TGCAGCGTTGTTGGATTTGACAGACAGAAAGCCAAAAACATTCAGTACTTC
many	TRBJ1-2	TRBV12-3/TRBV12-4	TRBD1	CASRPGTGNYTF	TGTGCCAGCAGACCCGGGACAGGGAACTACACCTTC
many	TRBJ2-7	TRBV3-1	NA	CASSQDLKAYEQYF	TGTGCCAGCAGCCAAGATCTGAAGGCCTACGAGCAGTACTTC
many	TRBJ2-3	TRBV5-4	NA	CASSLNDRSTDTQYF	TGTGCCAGCAGCTTAAACGACAGAAGCACAGATACGCAGTATTTT
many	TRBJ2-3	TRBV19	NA	CASSILGPPDTQYF	TGTGCCAGTAGTATTTTGGGACCTCCAGATACGCAGTATTTT
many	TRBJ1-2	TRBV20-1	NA	CSARDQVNYGYTF	TGCAGTGCTAGAGATCAAGTTAACTATGGCTACACCTTC
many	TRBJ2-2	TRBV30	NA	CAWSVRQETGELFF	TGTGCCTGGAGTGTGCGGCAGGAGACCGGGGAGCTGTTTTTT
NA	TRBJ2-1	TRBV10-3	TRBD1	CAIRGTGGMYEQFF	TGTGCCATCAGGGGGACAGGGGGGATGTATGAGCAGTTCTTC